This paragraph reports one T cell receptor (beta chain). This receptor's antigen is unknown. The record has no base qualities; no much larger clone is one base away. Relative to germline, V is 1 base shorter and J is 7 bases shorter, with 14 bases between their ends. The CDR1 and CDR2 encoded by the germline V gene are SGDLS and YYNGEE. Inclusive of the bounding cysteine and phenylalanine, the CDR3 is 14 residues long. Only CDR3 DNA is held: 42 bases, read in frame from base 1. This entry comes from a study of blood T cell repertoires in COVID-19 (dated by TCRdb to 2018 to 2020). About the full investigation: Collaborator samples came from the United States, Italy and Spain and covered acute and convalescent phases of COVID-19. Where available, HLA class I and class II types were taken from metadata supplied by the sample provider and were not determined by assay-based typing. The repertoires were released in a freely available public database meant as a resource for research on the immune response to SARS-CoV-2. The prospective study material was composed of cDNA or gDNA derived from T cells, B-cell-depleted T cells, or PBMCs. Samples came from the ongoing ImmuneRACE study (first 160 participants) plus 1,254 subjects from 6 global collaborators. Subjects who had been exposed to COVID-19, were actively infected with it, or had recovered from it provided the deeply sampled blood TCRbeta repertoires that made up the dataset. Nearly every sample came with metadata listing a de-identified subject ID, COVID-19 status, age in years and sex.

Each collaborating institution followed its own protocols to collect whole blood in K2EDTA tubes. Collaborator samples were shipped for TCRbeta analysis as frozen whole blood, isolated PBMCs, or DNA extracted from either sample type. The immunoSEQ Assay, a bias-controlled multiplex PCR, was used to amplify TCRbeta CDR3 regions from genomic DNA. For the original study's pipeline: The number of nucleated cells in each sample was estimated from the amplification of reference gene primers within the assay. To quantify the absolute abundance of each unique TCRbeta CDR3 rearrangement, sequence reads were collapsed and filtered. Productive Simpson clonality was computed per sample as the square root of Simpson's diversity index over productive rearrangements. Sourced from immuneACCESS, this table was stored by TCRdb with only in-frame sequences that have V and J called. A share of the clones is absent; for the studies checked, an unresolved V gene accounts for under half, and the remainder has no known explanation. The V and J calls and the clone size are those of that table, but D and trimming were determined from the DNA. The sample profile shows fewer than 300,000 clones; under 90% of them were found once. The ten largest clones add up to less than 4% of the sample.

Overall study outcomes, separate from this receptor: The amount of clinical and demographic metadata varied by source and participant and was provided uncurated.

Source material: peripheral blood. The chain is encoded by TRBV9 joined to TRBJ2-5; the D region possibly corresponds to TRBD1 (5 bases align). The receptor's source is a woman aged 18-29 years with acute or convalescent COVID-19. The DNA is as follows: TGTGCCAGCAGCGTACAAGACAGCCCCAGGACCCAGTACTTC. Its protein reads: CASSVQDSPRTQYF.